This T cell receptor (beta chain) emerged from a study of T cell repertoires in cytomegalovirus infection. Study background: Based on public TCR beta signatures, there were indications of CMV infection and of a matching HLA type.

One entry per CDR3 protein results from TCRdb running MiXCR on the reads. The sample records some 450,000 distinct CDR3 sequences, roughly a third being singletons. V was clipped by 3 bases and J by 5 bases; unmatched bases: 6. CDR1 is SGHNT, CDR2 YYREEE, per germline (reference sequence). The CDR3 has 15 residues. Study-wide findings and caveats: Public TCR beta family frequency separated CMV-and-HLA carriers, including in an independent cohort. HLA-C-restricted CMV clonotypes gave the most frequent clonotype in two of eight donors.

There are many counts of this clonotype. Its antigen is not identified. The TCR was taken from a human donor in good health (CMV status not recorded). Some clones in this sample may be carry-over from other donors' samples. Sequencing used PBMCs. V gene TRBV5-4 combines with J gene TRBJ2-1; 9 bases map to TRBD1. The DNA for the CDR3 is TGTGCCAGCAGCTACGGACAGGGGCCAAACAATGAGCAGTTCTTC. Protein sequence: CASSYGQGPNNEQFF.